This is a list of T cell receptor beta chains from one sample in a study of cytomegalovirus exposure and HLA in healthy donors. Measured with immunoSEQ multiplex PCR; TCRdb has only the in-frame clones, and not every one. Its clone listing holds tens of thousands of clones. The specimen was PBMCs. These receptors originate from a man aged 50 to 60 in good health and CMV-seronegative. CDR3s include the opening cysteine and the closing phenylalanine or tryptophan. A D gene is named only where the DNA matches it firmly.

d_gene	v_gene	j_gene	CDR3aa	CDR3nt
-	TRBV7-6	TRBJ1-1	CASASGANTEAFF	TGTGCCAGTGCGTCAGGGGCGAACACTGAAGCTTTCTTT
-	TRBV18	TRBJ1-5	CASSLQGSQPQHF	TGTGCCAGCTCACTACAGGGATCTCAGCCCCAGCATTTT
-	TRBV6-1	TRBJ1-1	CASSESGGTYREAFF	TGTGCCAGCAGTGAATCCGGGGGGACCTATCGTGAAGCTTTCTTT
TRBD2	TRBV9	TRBJ2-6	CASSGSGRTYSGANVLTF	TGTGCCAGCAGCGGATCCGGGAGGACCTACTCTGGGGCCAACGTCCTGACTTTC
-	TRBV2	TRBJ1-5	CASSEGGYQPQHF	TGTGCCAGCAGTGAAGGAGGATATCAGCCCCAGCATTTT
-	TRBV7-9	TRBJ2-5	CASSDLRGLQETQYF	TGTGCCAGCAGCGATCTCAGGGGTCTGCAAGAGACCCAGTACTTC
TRBD2	TRBV6-4	TRBJ2-3	CASSGGGAGSDTQYF	TGTGCCAGCAGTGGCGGGGGGGCCGGGTCAGATACGCAGTATTTT
-	TRBV5-1	TRBJ1-1	CASSLPLLNTEAFF	TGCGCCAGCAGCTTGCCGCTACTTAACACTGAAGCTTTCTTT
-	TRBV7-9	TRBJ1-1	CAGSEDSYTEAFF	TGTGCCGGATCCGAAGACAGTTACACTGAAGCTTTCTTT
TRBD1	TRBV28	TRBJ2-2	CASSSTGQGAGELFF	TGTGCCAGCAGTTCGACAGGGCAGGGGGCCGGGGAGCTGTTTTTT
TRBD1	TRBV5-8	TRBJ2-5	CASSRGQGAGETQYF	TGTGCCAGCAGCCGGGGACAGGGGGCCGGAGAGACCCAGTACTTC
-	TRBV7-2	TRBJ1-3	CASSRAGFSGNTIYF	TGTGCCAGCAGCCGGGCAGGGTTCTCTGGAAACACCATATATTTT
-	TRBV27	TRBJ2-2	CASTPKGGGGVVTGELFF	TGTGCCAGCACCCCTAAGGGGGGGGGCGGGGTGGTCACCGGGGAGCTGTTTTTT
TRBD1	TRBV6-6	TRBJ2-3	CASSSGQVTDTQYF	TGTGCCAGCAGTTCGGGACAGGTCACAGATACGCAGTATTTT
TRBD1	TRBV28	TRBJ1-2	CASRPGTGVGYGYTF	TGTGCCAGCAGACCCGGGACAGGGGTTGGCTATGGCTACACCTTC
TRBD1	TRBV7-2	TRBJ1-6	CASSSRGTGLSSPLHF	TGTGCCAGCAGCTCTAGGGGGACAGGGTTGAGTTCACCCCTCCACTTT
-	TRBV6-6	TRBJ1-6	CASRTGSRKYSPLHF	TGTGCCAGCAGAACCGGGTCCCGAAAATATTCACCCCTCCACTTT
TRBD1	TRBV7-9	TRBJ2-7	CASSEGPGQGDEQYF	TGTGCCAGCAGCGAAGGCCCGGGACAGGGCGACGAGCAGTACTTC
TRBD1	TRBV27	TRBJ1-6	CASSLWDRVDSPLHF	TGTGCCAGCAGTCTCTGGGACAGGGTTGATTCACCCCTCCACTTT
TRBD2	TRBV7-3	TRBJ2-1	CASSLSVGLAGDNEQFF	TGTGCCAGCAGCTTAAGCGTGGGACTAGCGGGGGACAATGAGCAGTTCTTC
-	TRBV28	TRBJ2-7	CASSLLVGAAYEQYF	TGTGCCAGCAGTCTCCTTGTGGGCGCAGCATACGAGCAGTACTTC
-	TRBV5-1	TRBJ1-1	CASSKGFGLAEAFF	TGCGCCAGCAGCAAGGGGTTTGGTTTAGCTGAAGCTTTCTTT
TRBD2	TRBV7-2	TRBJ2-3	CASSFESAGGTKQYF	TGTGCCAGCAGCTTCGAGAGCGCGGGGGGGACTAAGCAGTATTTT
-	TRBV7-8	TRBJ2-7	CASTTDSSYEQYF	TGTGCCAGTACGACGGACAGCTCCTACGAGCAGTACTTC